Following are 9 T cell receptor beta chains from one sample sequenced in a study of blood T cell repertoires in COVID-19. Measured with immunoSEQ multiplex PCR; TCRdb has only the in-frame clones, and not every one. The sample includes approximately 300,000 clones, roughly 90% of them seen just once. The sample comprised peripheral blood. These receptor sequences come from a woman in her twenties or thirties with COVID-19, enrolled during active disease.

The chain joins TRBV19 to TRBJ1-5; D call uncertain. Between the trimmed V and J ends, which lost 3 bases and 2 bases, there was a span of 11 bases. Looked up from germline, CDR1 is LNHDA and CDR2 is SQIVND (reference sequence). This CDR3 spans 15 amino acids. CDR3 bases: TGTGCCAGTAGTATTTATGAAGCCCGCAATCAGCCCCAGCATTTT. Residues: CASSIYEARNQPQHF. Looking up the rest from reference TRBV19 and TRBJ1-5 gives the full variable domain: DGGITQSPKYLFRKEGQNVTLSCEQNLNHDAMYWYRQDPGQGLRLIYYSQIVNDFQKGDIAEGYSVSREKKESFPLTVTSAQKNPTAFYLCASSIYEARNQPQHFGDGTRLSIL.

The chain joins TRBV10-2 to TRBJ2-5; 7 positions match TRBD2. The V gene end was trimmed by 4 bases and the J gene end by 7 bases; junction bases not matched to a gene: 3. CDR3 size: 12 residues. Per germline, CDR1 WSHSY and CDR2 SAAADI. CDR3 DNA: TGCGCCAGCAGTGTTGTAGCGGGGACCCAGTACTTC. Amino acids: CASSVVAGTQYF.

V gene TRBV5-4 combines with J gene TRBJ2-2; TRBD1 is a possible D gene (6 bases). The CDR3 is 14 residues long. Germline CDR1 and CDR2: SGHNT and YYREEE (reference sequence). V dropped 6 bases and J dropped 6 bases, with 15 bases sitting between them. The CDR3 sequence: CASNEQGRAGELFF. For the CDR3, the DNA is TGTGCCAGCAACGAACAGGGACGGGCCGGGGAGCTGTTTTTT. Based on the CDR3 plus reference TRBV5-4 and TRBJ2-2, the full variable domain is ETGVTQSPTHLIKTRGQQVTLRCSSQSGHNTVSWYQQALGQGPQFIFQYYREEENGRGNFPPRFSGLQFPNYSSELNVNALELDDSALYLCASNEQGRAGELFFGEGSRLTVL.

V usage is TRBV4-1 and J usage is TRBJ2-1, with 8 bases that match TRBD1. V lost 7 bases, J lost 9 bases, and 11 bases stayed unmatched. Germline-derived CDR1 and CDR2 are MGHRA and YSYEKL. This CDR3 has 14 amino acids. CDR3 residues: CASNSKQGTGEQFF. The CDR3 bases are TGCGCCAGCAACTCAAAACAGGGGACAGGTGAGCAGTTCTTC.

This chain joins TRBV5-6 and TRBJ1-2; 12 positions agree with TRBD1. This CDR3 spans 14 amino acids. CDR1 and CDR2 (germline): SGHDT, YYEEEE. V shed 3 bases, J shed 8 bases, and the junction held 5 bases outside the gene matches. The CDR3 sequence is CASSWGQGALGYTF. CDR3 sequence (DNA): TGTGCCAGCAGCTGGGGACAGGGGGCACTCGGCTACACCTTC.

This chain uses TRBV5-8 with TRBJ2-7, with D possibly TRBD2 on 6 matching bases. V gave up 5 bases and J gave up 9 bases, with 18 bases separating them. The CDR3 totals 13 residues. CDR1 SGHTS and CDR2 YDEGEE come from the germline V gene. For the CDR3, the DNA is TGTGCCAGCAGGTTTAGCGGTTCCTTAGGGCAGTACTTC. It encodes CASRFSGSLGQYF.

The chain uses TRBV10-2 and TRBJ1-2, with D hard to call. The V and J ends lost 0 bases and 4 bases respectively, with 12 bases between them. The CDR3 is 15 residues long. In germline, CDR1 is WSHSY, CDR2 SAAADI. The CDR3 loop is CASSESLSLSYGYTF. The CDR3 bases are TGCGCCAGCAGTGAGTCGCTTAGCCTGAGCTATGGCTACACCTTC.

This chain's CDR3 is CASSQVNGRGGRNEQFF. CDR3 DNA: TGTGCCAGCAGCCAAGTTAATGGGCGGGGGGGCAGGAATGAGCAGTTCTTC. The genes are TRBV3-1 (or the pseudogene TRBV3-2) and TRBJ2-1, with 9 bases fitting TRBD2. The CDR3 totals 17 residues. V trimming: 1 base; J trimming: 7 bases; junction bases outside the gene matches: 11. Germline V gene sequence: CDR1 LGHDT, CDR2 YNNKEL (reference sequence).

The chain links TRBV5-1 to TRBJ1-1; TRBD1 is a possible D gene (5 bases). The ends were cut back, 0 bases at V and 4 bases at J, with 10 bases in the middle. Per germline, CDR1 SGHRS and CDR2 YFSETQ. This CDR3 region has 14 residues. The CDR3, as DNA: TGCGCCAGCAGCTTGGAGGGGATGGGCACTGAAGCTTTCTTT. It is translated as CASSLEGMGTEAFF.